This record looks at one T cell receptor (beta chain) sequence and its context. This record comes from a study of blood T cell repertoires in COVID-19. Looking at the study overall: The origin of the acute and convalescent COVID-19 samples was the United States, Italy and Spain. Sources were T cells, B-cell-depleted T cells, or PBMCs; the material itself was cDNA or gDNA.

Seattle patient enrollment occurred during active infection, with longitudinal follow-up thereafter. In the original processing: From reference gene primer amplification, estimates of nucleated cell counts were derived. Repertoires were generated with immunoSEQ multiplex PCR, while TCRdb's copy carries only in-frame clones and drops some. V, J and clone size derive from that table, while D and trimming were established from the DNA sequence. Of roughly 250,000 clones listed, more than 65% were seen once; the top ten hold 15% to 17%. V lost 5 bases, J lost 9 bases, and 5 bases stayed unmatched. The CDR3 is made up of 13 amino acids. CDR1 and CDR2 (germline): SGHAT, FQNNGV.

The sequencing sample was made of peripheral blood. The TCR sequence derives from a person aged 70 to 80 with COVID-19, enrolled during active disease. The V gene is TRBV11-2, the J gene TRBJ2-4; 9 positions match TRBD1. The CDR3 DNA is TGTGCCAGCAGCACAGGGGGCGCGAGCATTCAGTACTTC. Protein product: CASSTGGASIQYF.